Listed here are 8 T cell receptor beta chains from one sample, sequenced in a study of shared clonotypes between healthy human individuals. Data came from immunoSEQ multiplex PCR; TCRdb stores just in-frame clones and leaves some out. Here the sample spans under 1,100,000 clones, about 75% being singletons. Sequencing used memory CD4+ T cells sorted from blood. The subset here: CD45RA-negative fraction. These TCRs come from a man younger than 30 in good health.

About this clone: This may stem from a read error, because a much larger clone lies one nucleotide away. Other DNA sequences of this sample code for an identical CDR3. This chain joins TRBV5-1 and TRBJ1-2; the D is unclear. The length of the CDR3 is 13 residues. Trimming shortened V by 0 bases and J by 2 bases, and 5 bases separated the two germline ends. CDR1 is SGHRS and CDR2 is YFSETQ in the germline V gene. DNA of the CDR3: TGCGCCAGCAGCTTGGAGAGGAACTATGGCTACACCTTC. It encodes CASSLERNYGYTF.

This clone was detected only a few times. This chain connects TRBV18 to TRBJ1-2; tentative D call: TRBD1 (5 bases). CDR1 KGHSH and CDR2 LQKENI come from the germline V gene. V shed 5 bases and J shed 3 bases, with 10 bases lying between them. CDR3 size: 13 residues. CDR3 protein: CASSEGRDYGYTF. The CDR3 coding sequence is TGTGCCAGCTCAGAGGGACGGGACTATGGCTACACCTTC.

The chain carries TRBV9 and TRBJ2-1, with TRBD2 matching 15 bases. In germline, CDR1 is SGDLS, CDR2 YYNGEE. The ends lost 4 bases at V and 6 bases at J; junction bases unmatched: 5. This CDR3 spans 16 amino acids. The CDR3 bases are TGTGCCAGCAGCCTACGGACTAGCGGGAGGGGCAATGAGCAGTTCTTC. It yields the protein CASSLRTSGRGNEQFF.

This chain connects TRBV18 to TRBJ2-5; D unclear. The CDR3 loop spans 13 amino acids. The V gene's germline CDR1 is KGHSH and CDR2 LQKENI. Trimming took off 1 base at V and 4 bases at J, with 7 bases between the two ends. The CDR3 sequence: CASSPLYGETQYF. The CDR3 bases are TGTGCCAGCTCACCACTGTACGGAGAGACCCAGTACTTC. Using reference TRBV18 and TRBJ2-5 for the parts outside the CDR3, the full variable domain is NAGVMQNPRHLVRRRGQEARLRCSPMKGHSHVYWYRQLPEEGLKFMVYLQKENIIDESGMPKERFSAEFPKEGPSILRIQQVVRGDSAAYFCASSPLYGETQYFGPGTRLLVL.

Regarding this clone: The same CDR3 can be traced to other DNA sequences in this sample. The V and J genes are TRBV5-1 and TRBJ1-2; D is unclear. Trimming took 0 bases from V and 1 from J, leaving 4 bases between them. Germline-derived CDR1 and CDR2 are SGHRS and YFSETQ. The CDR3 sequence is 13 residues long. The CDR3 DNA follows: TGCGCCAGCAGCTTGGGCGGTAACTATGGCTACACCTTC. It encodes CASSLGGNYGYTF. Based on the CDR3 plus reference TRBV5-1 and TRBJ1-2, the full variable domain is KAGVTQTPRYLIKTRGQQVTLSCSPISGHRSVSWYQQTPGQGLQFLFEYFSETQRNKGNFPGRFSGRQFSNSRSEMNVSTLELGDSALYLCASSLGGNYGYTFGSGTRLTVV.

This clone was recorded only once. A much larger clone lies one base from this, so it may be a read error. This same CDR3 is encoded by further DNA sequences in the sample. This chain connects TRBV6-1 to TRBJ2-3; 12 bases agree with TRBD2. This CDR3 has 15 amino acids. V lost 3 bases and J lost 4; bases outside the gene matches: 2. Germline V lookup: CDR1 MNHNS, CDR2 SASEGT. As DNA, the CDR3 is TGTGCCAGCAGTGAGCTAGCGGGGGGGCCAGATACGCAGTATTTT. This encodes CASSELAGGPDTQYF.

This clone was seen more than once but under ten times. This chain links TRBV28 with TRBJ1-6; D call uncertain. Germline CDR1 reads MDHEN; CDR2 reads SYDVKM. V lost 8 bases and J 5 bases, leaving 13 bases between the germline ends. The CDR3 covers 14 residues. The CDR3 is CASQSAPNNSPLHF. In DNA, the CDR3 is TGTGCCAGCCAGTCTGCTCCAAATAATTCACCCCTCCACTTT.

J is TRBJ2-3 and V is TRBV29-1; D ambiguous. CDR3 size: 14 residues. Looked up from germline, CDR1 is SQVTM and CDR2 is ANQGSEA. Trimming pared 4 bases from V and 3 bases from J, leaving 14 bases between. CDR3 sequence (DNA): TGCAGCGTTGTGTTGATGATTAGGACAGATACGCAGTATTTT. It is translated as CSVVLMIRTDTQYF.